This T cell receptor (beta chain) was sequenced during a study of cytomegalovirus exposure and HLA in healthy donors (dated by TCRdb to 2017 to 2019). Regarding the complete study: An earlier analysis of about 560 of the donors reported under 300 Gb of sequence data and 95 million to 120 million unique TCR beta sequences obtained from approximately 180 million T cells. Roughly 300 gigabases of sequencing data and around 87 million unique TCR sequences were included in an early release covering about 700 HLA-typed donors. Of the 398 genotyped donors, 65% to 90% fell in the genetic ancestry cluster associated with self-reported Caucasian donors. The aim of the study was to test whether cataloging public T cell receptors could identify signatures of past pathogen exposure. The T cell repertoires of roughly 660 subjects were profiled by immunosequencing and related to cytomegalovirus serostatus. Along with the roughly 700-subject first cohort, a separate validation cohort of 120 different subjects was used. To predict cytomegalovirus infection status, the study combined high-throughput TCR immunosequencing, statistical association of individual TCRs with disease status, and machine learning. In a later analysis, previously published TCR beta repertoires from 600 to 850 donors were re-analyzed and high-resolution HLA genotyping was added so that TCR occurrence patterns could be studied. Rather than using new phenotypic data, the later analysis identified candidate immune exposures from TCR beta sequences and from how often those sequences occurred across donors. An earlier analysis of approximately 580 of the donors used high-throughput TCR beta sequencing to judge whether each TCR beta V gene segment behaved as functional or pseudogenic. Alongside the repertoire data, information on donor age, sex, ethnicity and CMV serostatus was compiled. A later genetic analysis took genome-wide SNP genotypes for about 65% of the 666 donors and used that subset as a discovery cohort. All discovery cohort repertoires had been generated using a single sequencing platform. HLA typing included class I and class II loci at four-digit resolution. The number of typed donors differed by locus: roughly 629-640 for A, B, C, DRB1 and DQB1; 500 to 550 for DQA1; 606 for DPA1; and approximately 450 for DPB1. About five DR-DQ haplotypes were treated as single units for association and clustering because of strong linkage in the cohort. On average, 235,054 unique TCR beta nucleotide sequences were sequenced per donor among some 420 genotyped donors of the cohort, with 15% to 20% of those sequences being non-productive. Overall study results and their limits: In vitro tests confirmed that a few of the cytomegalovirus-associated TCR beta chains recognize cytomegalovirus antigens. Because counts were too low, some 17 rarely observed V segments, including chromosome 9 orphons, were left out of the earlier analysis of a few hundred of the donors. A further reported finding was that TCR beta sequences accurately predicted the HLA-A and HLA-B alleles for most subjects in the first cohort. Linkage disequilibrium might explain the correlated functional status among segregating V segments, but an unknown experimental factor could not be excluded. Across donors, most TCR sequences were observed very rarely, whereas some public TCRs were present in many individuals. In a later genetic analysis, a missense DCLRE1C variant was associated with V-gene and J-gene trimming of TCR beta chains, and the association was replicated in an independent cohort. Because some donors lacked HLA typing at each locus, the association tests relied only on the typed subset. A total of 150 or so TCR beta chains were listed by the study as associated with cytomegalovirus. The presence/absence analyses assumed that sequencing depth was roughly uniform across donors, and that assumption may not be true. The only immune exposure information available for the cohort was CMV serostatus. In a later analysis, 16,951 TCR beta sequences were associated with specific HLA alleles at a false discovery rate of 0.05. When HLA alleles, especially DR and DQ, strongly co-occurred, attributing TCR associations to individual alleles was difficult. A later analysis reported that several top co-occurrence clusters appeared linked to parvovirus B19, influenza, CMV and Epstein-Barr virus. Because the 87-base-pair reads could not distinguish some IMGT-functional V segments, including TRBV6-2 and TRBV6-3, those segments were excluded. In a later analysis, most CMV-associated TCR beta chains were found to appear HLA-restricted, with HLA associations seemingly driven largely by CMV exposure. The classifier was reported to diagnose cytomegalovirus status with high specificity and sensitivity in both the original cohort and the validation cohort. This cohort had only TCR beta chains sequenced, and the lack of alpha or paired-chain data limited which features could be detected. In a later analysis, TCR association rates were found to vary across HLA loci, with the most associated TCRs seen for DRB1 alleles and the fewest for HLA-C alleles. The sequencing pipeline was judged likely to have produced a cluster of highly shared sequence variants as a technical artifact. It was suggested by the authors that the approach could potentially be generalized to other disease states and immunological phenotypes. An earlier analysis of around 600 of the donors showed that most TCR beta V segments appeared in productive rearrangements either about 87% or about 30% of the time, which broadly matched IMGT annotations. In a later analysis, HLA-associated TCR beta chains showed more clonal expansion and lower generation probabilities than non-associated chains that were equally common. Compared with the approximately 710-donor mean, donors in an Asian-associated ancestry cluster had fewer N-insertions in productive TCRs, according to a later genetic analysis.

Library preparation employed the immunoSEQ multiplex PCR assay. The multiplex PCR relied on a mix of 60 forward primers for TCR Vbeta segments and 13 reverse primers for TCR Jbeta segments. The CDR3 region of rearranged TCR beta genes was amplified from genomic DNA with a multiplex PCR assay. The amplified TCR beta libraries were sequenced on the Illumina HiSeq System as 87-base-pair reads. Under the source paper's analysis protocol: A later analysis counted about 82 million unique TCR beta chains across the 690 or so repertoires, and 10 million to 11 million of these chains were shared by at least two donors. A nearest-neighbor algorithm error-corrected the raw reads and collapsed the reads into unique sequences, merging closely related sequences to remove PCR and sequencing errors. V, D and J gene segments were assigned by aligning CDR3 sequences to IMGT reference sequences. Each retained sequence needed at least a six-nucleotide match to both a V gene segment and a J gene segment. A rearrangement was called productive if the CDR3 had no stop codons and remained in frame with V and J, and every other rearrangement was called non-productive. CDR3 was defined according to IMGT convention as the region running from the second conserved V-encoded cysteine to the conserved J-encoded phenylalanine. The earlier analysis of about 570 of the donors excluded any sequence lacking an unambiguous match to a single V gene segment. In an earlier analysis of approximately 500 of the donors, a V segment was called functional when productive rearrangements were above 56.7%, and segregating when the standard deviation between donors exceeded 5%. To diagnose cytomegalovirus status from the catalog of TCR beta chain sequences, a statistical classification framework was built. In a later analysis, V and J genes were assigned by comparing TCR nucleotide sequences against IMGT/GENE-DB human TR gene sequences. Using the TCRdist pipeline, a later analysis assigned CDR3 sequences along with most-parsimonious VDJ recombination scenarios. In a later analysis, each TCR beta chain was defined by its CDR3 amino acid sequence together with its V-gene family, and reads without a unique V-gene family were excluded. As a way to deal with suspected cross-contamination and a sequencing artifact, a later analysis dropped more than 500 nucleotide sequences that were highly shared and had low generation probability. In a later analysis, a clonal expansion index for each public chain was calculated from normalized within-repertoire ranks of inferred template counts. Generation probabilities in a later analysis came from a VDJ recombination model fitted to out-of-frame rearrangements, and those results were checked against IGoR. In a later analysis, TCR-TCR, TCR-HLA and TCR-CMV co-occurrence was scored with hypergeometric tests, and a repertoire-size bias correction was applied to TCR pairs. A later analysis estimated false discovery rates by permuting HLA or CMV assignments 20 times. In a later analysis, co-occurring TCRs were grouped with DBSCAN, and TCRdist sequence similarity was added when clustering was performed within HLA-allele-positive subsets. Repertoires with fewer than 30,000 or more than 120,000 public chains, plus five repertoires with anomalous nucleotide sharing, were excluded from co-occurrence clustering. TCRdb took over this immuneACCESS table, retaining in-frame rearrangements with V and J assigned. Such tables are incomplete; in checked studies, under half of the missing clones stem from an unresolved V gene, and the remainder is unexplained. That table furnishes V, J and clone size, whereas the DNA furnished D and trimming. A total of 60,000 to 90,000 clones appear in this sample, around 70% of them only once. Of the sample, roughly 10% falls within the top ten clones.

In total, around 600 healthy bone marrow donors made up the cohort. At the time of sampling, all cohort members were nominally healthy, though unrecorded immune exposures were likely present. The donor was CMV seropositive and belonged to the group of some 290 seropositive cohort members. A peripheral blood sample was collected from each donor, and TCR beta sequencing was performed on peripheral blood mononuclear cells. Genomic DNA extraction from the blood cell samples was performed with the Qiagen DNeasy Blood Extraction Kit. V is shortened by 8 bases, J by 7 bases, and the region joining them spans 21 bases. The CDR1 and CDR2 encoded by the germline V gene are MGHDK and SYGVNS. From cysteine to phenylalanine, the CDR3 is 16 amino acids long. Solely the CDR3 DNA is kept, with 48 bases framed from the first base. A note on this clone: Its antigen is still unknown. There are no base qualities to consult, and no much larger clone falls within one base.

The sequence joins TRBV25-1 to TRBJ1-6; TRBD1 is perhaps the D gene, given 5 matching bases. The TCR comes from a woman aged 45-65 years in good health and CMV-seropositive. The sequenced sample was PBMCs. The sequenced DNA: TGTGCCAGCCGGTGGTCCAGGGAGGGTTCAAATTCACCCCTCCACTTT. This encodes CASRWSREGSNSPLHF.